This T cell receptor (beta chain) was identified during a study of T cell changes during pregnancy in multiple sclerosis. The assay was immunoSEQ multiplex PCR, and TCRdb's table has in-frame clones only and misses some. The table records about 50,000 clones, around 90% of them present only once. Germline lookup yields CDR1 SGHTA and CDR2 FQGTGA. The CDR3 is made up of 15 amino acids. J was trimmed by 3 bases and V by 6 bases; bases with no gene match: 5. This chain connects TRBV7-3 to TRBJ2-2; 9 nucleotides align to TRBD2. This sample comprised CD4+ T cells from peripheral blood mononuclear cells, obtained in the second trimester of pregnancy. The TCR sequence derives from a female donor with multiple sclerosis, enrolled in a pregnancy study. This chain's CDR3 is CASRPSGGYTGELFF. CDR3 bases: TGTGCCAGCAGGCCCAGCGGGGGGTACACCGGGGAGCTGTTTTTT.